Below, 7 T cell receptor beta chains from the same sample are listed, as sequenced in a study of neoadjuvant anti-PD-1 for oral cavity cancer. Libraries were prepared by immunoSEQ multiplex PCR; TCRdb keeps only in-frame clonotypes and omits some of them. This table has 7,000 to 9,000 clones, over 50% appearing once. The sample was tumor tissue, taken before nivolumab (anti-PD-1) treatment. These receptors came from a person aged 40-85 years with oral cavity squamous cell carcinoma.

This chain links TRBV19 with TRBJ1-5; TRBD1 is a possible D gene (5 bases). Germline CDR1 reads LNHDA; CDR2 reads SQIVND (reference sequence). V lost 1 base to trimming and J lost 3 bases, with 16 bases between them. The CDR3 is 17 residues long. CDR3 nucleotide sequence: TGTGCCAGTAGTATAGGGGGCACCCGGACCCCCAATCAGCCCCAGCATTTT. It encodes CASSIGGTRTPNQPQHF. Combining the CDR3 with reference TRBV19 and TRBJ1-5 gives the whole variable domain DGGITQSPKYLFRKEGQNVTLSCEQNLNHDAMYWYRQDPGQGLRLIYYSQIVNDFQKGDIAEGYSVSREKKESFPLTVTSAQKNPTAFYLCASSIGGTRTPNQPQHFGDGTRLSIL.

This clone was found once. The V and J genes are TRBV5-1 and TRBJ2-7; 9 bases match TRBD1. Germline lookup yields CDR1 SGHRS and CDR2 YFSETQ. This CDR3 has 15 amino acids. With V trimmed by 3 bases and J by 2 bases, 6 bases remained unmatched. CDR3 protein: CASSSRTGDTYEQYF. The CDR3 DNA sequence: TGCGCCAGCAGCTCCCGGACAGGGGATACCTACGAGCAGTACTTC.

V gene TRBV5-1 combines with J gene TRBJ2-1; 12 bases agree with TRBD1. From germline, CDR1 is SGHRS and CDR2 YFSETQ. The CDR3 loop spans 14 amino acids. V trimming: 6 bases; J trimming: 9 bases; junction bases outside the gene matches: 7. The CDR3 coding sequence is TGCGCCAGCAATGCGGGACAGGGGGCAGGTGAGCAGTTCTTC. Amino acid sequence: CASNAGQGAGEQFF. Full variable domain (missing parts from reference TRBV5-1 and TRBJ2-1): KAGVTQTPRYLIKTRGQQVTLSCSPISGHRSVSWYQQTPGQGLQFLFEYFSETQRNKGNFPGRFSGRQFSNSRSEMNVSTLELGDSALYLCASNAGQGAGEQFFGPGTRLTVL.

The rearrangement joins TRBV20-1 to TRBJ2-2; D is undetermined. Looked up from germline, CDR1 is DFQATT and CDR2 is SNEGSKA (reference sequence). CDR3 size: 11 residues. V lost 3 bases and J 7 bases, leaving 6 bases between the germline ends. For the CDR3, the DNA is TGCAGTGCTAGTCTAGGCGGGGAGCTGTTTTTT. Translated: CSASLGGELFF.

The chain links TRBV6-1 to TRBJ2-4; either TRBD1 or TRBD2 may supply D (6 bases each). The germline CDR1 and CDR2 sequences are MNHNS and SASEGT. V was cut by 10 bases and J by 7 bases, with 14 bases left in between. This CDR3 region has 12 residues. CDR3 region: CATKGGLNIQYF. DNA for the CDR3: TGTGCCACCAAGGGGGGCTTGAACATTCAGTACTTC.

Only one count was recorded for this clone. The gene calls are TRBV11-2 and TRBJ2-2; 9 nucleotides line up with TRBD2. CDR3 length: 15 amino acids. V shed 1 base, J shed 9 bases, and the junction held 6 bases outside the gene matches. The germline V gene encodes CDR1 SGHAT and CDR2 FQNNGV. The CDR3 bases are TGTGCCAGCAGCTTAGGAACAGCGGGGGGCCGGGAGCTGTTTTTT. It specifies CASSLGTAGGRELFF.

Sample share makes this clone large. This chain connects TRBV2 to TRBJ1-1; D unclear. The germline CDR1 and CDR2 sequences are SNHLY and FYNNEI. This CDR3 region has 11 residues. V was shortened by 4 bases and J by 10 bases, with 10 bases between the two germline ends. In DNA, the CDR3 is TGTGCCAGCAGTGGAGGGCAGTCAGCTTTCTTT. It is translated as CASSGGQSAFF.